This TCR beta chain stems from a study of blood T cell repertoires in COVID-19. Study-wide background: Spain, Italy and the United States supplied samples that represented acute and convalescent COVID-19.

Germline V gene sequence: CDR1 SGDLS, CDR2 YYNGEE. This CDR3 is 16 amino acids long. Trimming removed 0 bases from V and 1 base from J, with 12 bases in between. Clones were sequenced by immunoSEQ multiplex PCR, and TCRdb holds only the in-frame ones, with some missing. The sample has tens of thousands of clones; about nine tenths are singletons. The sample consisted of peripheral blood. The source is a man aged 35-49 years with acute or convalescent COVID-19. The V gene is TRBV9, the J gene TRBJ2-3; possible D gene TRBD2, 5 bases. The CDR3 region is CASSVGPGIGTDTQYF. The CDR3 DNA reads TGTGCCAGCAGCGTAGGTCCGGGAATAGGCACAGATACGCAGTATTTT.